Presented here are 30 T cell receptor beta chains from one specimen sequenced in a study of blood T cell repertoires in COVID-19. Generated by immunoSEQ multiplex PCR, the TCRdb table keeps only in-frame clones and is missing some. The profile shows hundreds of thousands of clones, around 91% of them singletons. What was sequenced was PBMCs or T cells enriched from blood (not recorded which). Receptors were obtained from a woman aged 18-29 years with acute COVID-19.

The gene calls are TRBV7-2 and TRBJ2-2, with 7 bases lining up with TRBD2. The V and J ends lost 2 bases and 4 bases, in that order; junction bases with no gene match: 4. This CDR3 contains 15 residues. CDR1 and CDR2 (germline): SGHTA, FQGNSA. The CDR3 region is CASSLYLAVTGELFF. CDR3 sequence (DNA): TGTGCCAGCAGCTTATACCTAGCGGTCACCGGGGAGCTGTTTTTT.

This clone was detected only once. The chain joins TRBV5-1 to TRBJ1-1; tentatively, D is TRBD1 (6 bases). Trimming took off 4 bases at V and 3 bases at J, with 16 bases between the two ends. The germline V gene has CDR1 SGHRS and CDR2 YFSETQ. The CDR3 sequence is 15 residues long. The CDR3 sequence: CASSPQGVGDTEAFF. The CDR3 nucleotides read TGCGCCAGCAGCCCACAGGGAGTCGGGGACACTGAAGCTTTCTTT.

The chain combines TRBV27 with TRBJ2-1; no clear D gene. CDR3 length equals 13 residues. Deletions cut 3 bases from V and 5 bases from J, with 8 bases between. The germline V gene encodes CDR1 MNHEY and CDR2 SMNVEV (reference sequence). The CDR3 region is CASSLNRNNEQFF. Written as DNA, the CDR3 is TGTGCCAGCAGTTTGAACAGAAACAATGAGCAGTTCTTC.

This clone was detected only once. The chain employs TRBV4-1 and TRBJ2-7, with TRBD2 matching over 8 bases. Germline CDR1 reads MGHRA; CDR2 reads YSYEKL. The CDR3 covers 15 residues. The junction had 6 bases not matched to a gene; V was cut back by 2 bases and J by 3 bases. CDR3 loop: CASSQSGREVYEQYF. DNA for the CDR3: TGCGCCAGCAGCCAAAGCGGGAGAGAGGTCTACGAGCAGTACTTC.

The chain's CDR3 is CAWSLTLDTEAFF. The CDR3 region has the DNA TGTGCCTGGAGTTTAACATTGGACACTGAAGCTTTCTTT. V and J are TRBV30 and TRBJ1-1; D uncertain. V lost 2 bases and J 3 bases, leaving 10 bases between the germline ends. This CDR3 is 13 amino acids long. Looked up from germline, CDR1 is GTSNPN and CDR2 is SVGIG (reference sequence).

There are a few counts of this clone. The J gene is TRBJ1-1, the V gene TRBV7-8, with TRBD1 matching 7 bases. The CDR3 extends over 14 amino acids. The germline CDR1 and CDR2 sequences are SGHVS and FQNEAQ. V shed 4 bases, J shed 4 bases, and the junction held 6 bases outside the gene matches. CDR3 nucleotides: TGTGCCAGCAGCTCGCGACAGGGAGCCACTGAAGCTTTCTTT. It specifies CASSSRQGATEAFF.

The genes are TRBV12-3 or TRBV12-4 and TRBJ1-5; D is unclear. The CDR3 totals 12 residues. The ends were cut back, 5 bases at V and 6 bases at J, with 8 bases in the middle. The CDR3 DNA reads as TGTGCCAGCAGTACCAGGTTTCAGCCCCAGCATTTT. It codes for CASSTRFQPQHF.

The chain recombines TRBV5-4 with TRBJ2-1; 13 bases are shared with TRBD2. CDR3 length: 16 residues. Germline-derived CDR1 and CDR2 are SGHNT and YYREEE (reference sequence). V shed 4 bases, J shed 9 bases, and the junction held 10 bases outside the gene matches. The CDR3, as DNA: TGTGCCAGCAGCAACGGACTAGCGGGAGTTCTAGGTGAGCAGTTCTTC. This gives the protein CASSNGLAGVLGEQFF.

V gene TRBV29-1 combines with J gene TRBJ2-1, with TRBD1 identical over 9 bases. In germline, CDR1 is SQVTM, CDR2 ANQGSEA. J lost 14 bases, V lost 6 bases, and 17 bases had no gene match. CDR3 length: 14 residues. The CDR3, as DNA: TGCAGCGTCTACGTCCCGGGACAGGGTTCGGGGGAGTTCTTC. It specifies CSVYVPGQGSGEFF.

V is TRBV28 and J is TRBJ1-4; no reliable D call. V shed 2 bases and J shed 0 bases, with 16 bases lying between them. The CDR3 spans 18 residues. Per the germline V gene, CDR1 is MDHEN and CDR2 is SYDVKM. Here the CDR3 reads CASSLTRLGPATNEKLFF. The CDR3 DNA follows: TGTGCCAGCAGTTTAACCCGATTGGGCCCTGCAACTAATGAAAAACTGTTTTTT. The full variable domain, with the rest looked up from reference TRBV28 and TRBJ1-4, is DVKVTQSSRYLVKRTGEKVFLECVQDMDHENMFWYRQDPGLGLRLIYFSYDVKMKEKGDIPEGYSVSREKKERFSLILESASTNQTSMYLCASSLTRLGPATNEKLFFGSGTQLSVL.

The chain couples TRBV15 to TRBJ2-3, with 10 positions matching TRBD1. Germline trimming cut 2 bases from V and 1 base from J; bases unmatched to any gene: 6. The CDR3 length is 17 residues. Germline V gives CDR1 LNHNV, CDR2 YYDKDF (reference sequence). CDR3 coding DNA: TGTGCCACCAGCAGAAATAGACAGGGGGCCGGCACAGATACGCAGTATTTT. Translation: CATSRNRQGAGTDTQYF.

This clone was observed a few times. J is TRBJ1-4 and V is TRBV7-2; no clear D. V dropped 3 bases and J dropped 0 bases, with 8 bases sitting between them. From germline, CDR1 is SGHTA and CDR2 FQGNSA. This CDR3 has 15 amino acids. In nucleotides, the CDR3 is TGTGCCAGCAGCTTCGCGGGAGCAACTAATGAAAAACTGTTTTTT. Translation: CASSFAGATNEKLFF.

This clone was seen only a few times. The CDR3 nucleotides read TGTGCCAGCAGGGCTAGTTCGACTCATGAAAAACTGTTTTTT. It yields the protein CASRASSTHEKLFF. The chain combines TRBV28 with TRBJ1-4; D unclear. Germline assignment: CDR1 MDHEN and CDR2 SYDVKM. CDR3 length equals 14 residues. The germline V and J ends were trimmed by 6 bases and 6 bases, with 14 bases remaining between them.

This clone was seen just once. The V and J genes are TRBV7-9 and TRBJ2-5; 14 bases map to TRBD2. Per the germline V gene, CDR1 is SEHNR and CDR2 is FQNEAQ (reference sequence). The ends lost 5 bases at V and 4 bases at J; junction bases unmatched: 6. The CDR3 loop spans 16 amino acids. The chain's CDR3 is CASSIGTSGSLETQYF. DNA of the CDR3: TGTGCCAGCAGCATTGGGACTAGCGGGAGTTTAGAGACCCAGTACTTC.

The chain recombines TRBV28 with TRBJ1-4; 8 bases are a match to TRBD1. The CDR3 runs 17 residues. V shed 4 bases, J shed 1 base, and the junction held 8 bases outside the gene matches. The germline CDR1 and CDR2 sequences are MDHEN and SYDVKM. This chain's CDR3 is CASSSTGQGLTNEKLFF. CDR3 DNA: TGTGCCAGCAGTTCCACCGGACAGGGCTTAACTAATGAAAAACTGTTTTTT.

The V and J genes are TRBV9 and TRBJ1-3; no clear D. With 2 bases removed from V and 0 bases from J, the gap between germline ends came to 12 bases. The CDR3 contains 16 residues. Per germline, CDR1 SGDLS and CDR2 YYNGEE. The CDR3 region is CASSVESRSSGNTIYF. The CDR3 coding sequence is TGTGCCAGCAGCGTTGAAAGTCGTAGCTCTGGAAACACCATATATTTT.

This chain links TRBV7-9 with TRBJ2-3; the match to TRBD2 covers 9 bases. V shed 1 base, J shed 3 bases, and the junction held 11 bases outside the gene matches. Per germline, CDR1 SEHNR and CDR2 FQNEAQ (reference sequence). The CDR3 is made up of 18 amino acids. The DNA for the CDR3 is TGTGCCAGCAGCTTAGTAAGCGGGAGGCCCGTGGGTACAGATACGCAGTATTTT. Translated: CASSLVSGRPVGTDTQYF.

The gene calls are TRBV4-1 and TRBJ2-3, with 7 positions matching TRBD2. The V segment lost 4 bases and the J segment 0 bases; nucleotides outside the gene matches: 4. CDR3 length: 15 residues. Per germline, CDR1 MGHRA and CDR2 YSYEKL. The CDR3 nucleotides read TGCGCCAGCAGCCCAGCGGGACTTAGCACAGATACGCAGTATTTT. This gives the protein CASSPAGLSTDTQYF.

This clone was found once. V is TRBV19 and J is TRBJ1-6; D unclear. This CDR3 is 17 amino acids long. With 7 bases removed from V and 0 bases from J, the gap between germline ends came to 16 bases. Per the germline V gene, CDR1 is LNHDA and CDR2 is SQIVND (reference sequence). CDR3: CASTPGSRSSYNSPLHF. CDR3 DNA sequence: TGTGCCAGTACGCCGGGGTCGCGGAGCTCCTATAATTCACCCCTCCACTTT.

The V call is TRBV7-6, the J call TRBJ2-3; perhaps TRBD1 as D (7 bases). The CDR3 extends over 13 amino acids. CDR1 and CDR2 from the germline V gene are SGHVS and FNYEAQ. The ends were cut back, 5 bases at V and 4 bases at J, with 10 bases in the middle. CDR3 in DNA: TGTGCCAGCAGCCTCAGGGGGGCAGATACGCAGTATTTT. Protein product: CASSLRGADTQYF.

The rearrangement links TRBV5-6 to TRBJ2-7; D may be TRBD1 (6 bases). This CDR3 spans 17 amino acids. Germline assignment: CDR1 SGHDT and CDR2 YYEEEE. V lost 0 bases and J 5 bases, leaving 21 bases between the germline ends. For the CDR3, the DNA is TGTGCCAGCAGCTTGGCCGTCTCAACAGGGAGTCCCCACGAGCAGTACTTC. This gives the protein CASSLAVSTGSPHEQYF.

The chain combines TRBV27 with TRBJ1-5; TRBD1 aligns across 8 bases. With V trimmed by 5 bases and J by 1 base, 13 bases remained unmatched. The germline gives CDR1 MNHEY, CDR2 SMNVEV (reference sequence). The CDR3 contains 18 residues. CDR3 DNA: TGTGCCAGCAGTCCCCGGACAGGGTTGTCTGTGAGCAATCAGCCCCAGCATTTT. It specifies CASSPRTGLSVSNQPQHF.

For the CDR3, the DNA is TGCAGCGTTGACATCCCTGCTAGCGGGACTTACAATGAGCAGTTCTTC. Its translation is CSVDIPASGTYNEQFF. This rearrangement joins TRBV29-1 to TRBJ2-1; 9 bases map to TRBD2. CDR1 SQVTM and CDR2 ANQGSEA come from the germline V gene. V shed 3 bases and J 4 bases; nucleotides not matched to a gene: 10. This CDR3 spans 16 amino acids.

The genes are TRBV2 and TRBJ2-6, with D possibly matching TRBD2 (5 bases). The V end was cut by 6 bases, the J end by 1 base, with 10 bases between. CDR3 length: 15 amino acids. The germline CDR1 and CDR2 sequences are SNHLY and FYNNEI. DNA for the CDR3: TGTGCCAGCAGAGTGACGGGGTCTGGGGCCAACGTCCTGACTTTC. As protein: CASRVTGSGANVLTF.

The rearrangement uses TRBV2 and TRBJ2-7; 9 bases line up with TRBD1. The V gene's germline CDR1 is SNHLY and CDR2 FYNNEI. This CDR3 comprises 15 residues. The trim removed 6 bases at V and 3 bases at J, leaving 9 bases unmatched. CDR3 region: CASRGTGPAGYEQYF. The CDR3 DNA reads as TGTGCCAGCAGGGGGACAGGGCCGGCGGGCTACGAGCAGTACTTC.

The chain uses TRBV29-1 and TRBJ1-1, with TRBD1 identical over 7 bases. The CDR3 runs 13 residues. Per germline, CDR1 SQVTM and CDR2 ANQGSEA. The junction had 5 bases not matched to a gene; V was cut back by 6 bases and J by 1 base. The CDR3 region is CSVLDRSNTEAFF. The CDR3 nucleotides are TGCAGCGTGCTGGACAGGTCGAACACTGAAGCTTTCTTT.

This clone appeared a single time. The rearrangement joins TRBV2 to TRBJ1-6; 8 nucleotides agree with TRBD1. The germline CDR1 and CDR2 sequences are SNHLY and FYNNEI. The CDR3 totals 14 residues. The junction had 3 bases not matched to a gene; V was cut back by 4 bases and J by 7 bases. The CDR3 region has the DNA TGTGCCAGCAGTGGACAGGGGATAAATTCACCCCTCCACTTT. As protein: CASSGQGINSPLHF.

This sequence joins TRBV4-3 and TRBJ2-7; a weak D match, TRBD2 (5 bases). The V and J ends lost 0 bases and 5 bases respectively, with 8 bases between them. Germline V gene sequence: CDR1 LGHNA, CDR2 YSLEER. The CDR3 extends over 13 amino acids. The CDR3 sequence: CASSQEAGHEQYF. The CDR3, as DNA: TGCGCCAGCAGCCAAGAGGCGGGCCACGAGCAGTACTTC.

This sequence joins TRBV18 and TRBJ1-4; D call uncertain. Deletions cut 3 bases from V and 3 bases from J, with 14 bases between. Per germline, CDR1 KGHSH and CDR2 LQKENI. The CDR3 sequence is 16 residues long. The CDR3 here is CASSPEVAVANEKLFF. CDR3 nucleotides: TGTGCCAGCTCACCGGAGGTGGCCGTTGCTAATGAAAAACTGTTTTTT.

This clone was detected once. This chain joins TRBV28 and TRBJ1-1; no clear D gene. The CDR3 has 12 amino acids. V dropped 7 bases and J dropped 0 bases, with 6 bases sitting between them. Per germline, CDR1 MDHEN and CDR2 SYDVKM. Written as DNA, the CDR3 is TGTGCCAGCAATAGCCTGAACACTGAAGCTTTCTTT. Its protein is CASNSLNTEAFF.